The rows below give T cell receptor beta chains drawn from one sample of a study of cytomegalovirus exposure and HLA in healthy donors. The repertoire was sequenced with immunoSEQ multiplex PCR; TCRdb's copy has only in-frame clones and lacks some. The sample consists of roughly 200,000 clones, 60% to 85% of them appearing once. The specimen sequenced was PBMCs. The receptors were gathered from a man aged 40-49 years in good health and CMV-seronegative. The CDR3 runs from the conserved cysteine through the conserved F or W. A D gene is named only where the DNA matches it firmly. A clone size is listed for some rows: how often the clone was seen (once, few, many), or a class if it is expanded.

v_call	d_call	j_call	clone_size	cdr3_nt	cdr3_aa
TRBV5-4	TRBD1	TRBJ1-1	NA	TGTGCCAGCAGCTTAGCCGCAGAGAAGGGGGCCCTCATGAACACTGAAGCTTTCTTT	CASSLAAEKGALMNTEAFF
TRBV6-6	NA	TRBJ2-1	NA	TGTGCCAGCAGTTACGAGCAGGGCTACGGGGAGCAGTTCTTC	CASSYEQGYGEQFF
TRBV9	NA	TRBJ1-4	NA	TGTGCCAGCAGCGTCGGAGGGGCGCTTGCTAATGAAAAACTGTTTTTT	CASSVGGALANEKLFF
TRBV5-6	NA	TRBJ2-3	NA	TGTGCCAGCATCGTCGGGGGCACAGATACGCAGTATTTT	CASIVGGTDTQYF
TRBV5-4	NA	TRBJ1-2	NA	TGTGCCAGCAGCTTGGAACTGCAGGGGATGGGTTACTATGGCTACACCTTC	CASSLELQGMGYYGYTF
TRBV5-1	TRBD1	TRBJ1-2	few	TGCGCCAGCAGATCCGGAGACAGGGGGCGCCTAGGCTACACCTTC	CASRSGDRGRLGYTF
TRBV7-9	TRBD1	TRBJ1-3	NA	TGTTCCAGCAGCTTAATGTGGGACAGCTCTGGAAACACCATATATTTT	CSSSLMWDSSGNTIYF
TRBV15	TRBD1	TRBJ2-2	NA	TGTGCCACCAGCGCTACACGCAGGACAGGGGGCCCCAGGAACACCGGGGAGCTGTTTTTT	CATSATRRTGGPRNTGELFF
TRBV19	NA	TRBJ1-5	NA	NA	CASTSVRGRDQPQHF
TRBV30	TRBD2	TRBJ2-7	NA	TGTGCCTGGAGACTAGCGGGAGGGAGGGTGGGTGAGCAGTACTTC	CAWRLAGGRVGEQYF
TRBV27	NA	TRBJ2-5	NA	TGTGCCAGCAGCAAAGGGGTTGACATACGTGGGACCCAGTACTTC	CASSKGVDIRGTQYF
TRBV7-9	NA	TRBJ2-7	few	TGTGCCAGCAGCTTAGCGATGGCCTCCTACGAGCAGTACTTC	CASSLAMASYEQYF
TRBV11-3	TRBD2	TRBJ2-1	once	TGTGCCAGCAGCACCTATCAATTGGGACTAGCGGGAGTCAATGAGCAGTTCTTC	CASSTYQLGLAGVNEQFF
TRBV6-1	NA	TRBJ2-7	NA	TGTGCCAGCATCAAACAGGGATACTACGAGCAGTACTTC	CASIKQGYYEQYF
TRBV4-1	TRBD2	TRBJ2-5	NA	TGCGCCAGCAGCCAAGGAGGGGGGCTAGCGGGAGGAGGAGAGACCCAGTACTTC	CASSQGGGLAGGGETQYF
TRBV4-3	NA	TRBJ1-4	few	TGCGCCAGCAGCCAAGATCGTGGAGCCCATGAAAAACTGTTTTTT	CASSQDRGAHEKLFF
TRBV7-2	TRBD1	TRBJ2-5	NA	TGTGCCAGCAGCCCGGGACAGCGGAGGACCCAGTACTTC	CASSPGQRRTQYF
TRBV11-2	NA	TRBJ2-3	NA	TGTGCCAGCAGCCCAAACACAGATACGCAGTATTTT	CASSPNTDTQYF
TRBV11-3	NA	TRBJ2-2	NA	TGTGCCAGCAGCTTAGTAGGACTAACCGGGGAGCTGTTTTTT	CASSLVGLTGELFF
TRBV20-1	NA	TRBJ1-4	once	TGCAGTGGGATAAGGCGGGAAAAACTGTTTTTT	CSGIRREKLFF
TRBV19	NA	TRBJ1-5	many	TGTGCCAGCCTTTCGGGGAGTTATAGCAATCAGCCCCAGCATTTT	CASLSGSYSNQPQHF
TRBV11-3	NA	TRBJ2-7	NA	TGTGCCAGCAGCTTGACTAGCTCCTACGAGCAGTACTTC	CASSLTSSYEQYF
TRBV7-6	NA	TRBJ1-6	NA	TGTGCCAGCAGCTTAGAGGGGCAGTTAAATTCACCCCTCCACTTT	CASSLEGQLNSPLHF
TRBV4-3	NA	TRBJ1-2	NA	TGCGCCAGCAGCCAAGATCCCGGACACAACTATGGCTACACCTTC	CASSQDPGHNYGYTF
TRBV6-1	NA	TRBJ2-5	NA	TGTGCCAGCAGTTTCCCTAGGCCGGTAGAGACCCAGTACTTC	CASSFPRPVETQYF
TRBV6-5	TRBD1	TRBJ1-5	NA	TGTGCCAGCAGTTCCGGGACAGGGAATCAGCCCCAGCATTTT	CASSSGTGNQPQHF
TRBV15	NA	TRBJ1-4	NA	TGTGCCGTGGGCCGCCCATTAGGAAAACTGTTTTTT	CAVGRPLGKLFF
TRBV2	TRBD1	TRBJ2-7	NA	TGTGCCAGCAGTGATTTGGACAGGGGGACCTACGAGCAGTACTTC	CASSDLDRGTYEQYF
TRBV2	NA	TRBJ1-5	NA	TGTGCCAGCAAGGTGGGGGGGGCCATGCTAGGGCAGCCCCAGCATTTT	CASKVGGAMLGQPQHF
TRBV9	NA	TRBJ2-6	NA	TGTGCCAGCAGCCTGAGGACAGCCTTCTCTGGGGCCAACGTCCTGACTTTC	CASSLRTAFSGANVLTF
TRBV27	NA	TRBJ2-1	NA	TGTGCCAGCAGCCTCCTCCCGGGACAACATGAGCAGTTCTTC	CASSLLPGQHEQFF
TRBV7-2	NA	TRBJ2-7	NA	TGTGCCAGCAGCCCATATAGCTCCTACGAGCAGTACTTC	CASSPYSSYEQYF
TRBV27	TRBD2	TRBJ2-2	NA	TGTGCCAGCAGTTTAAATTGGCGGGGGGGCCTGGACACCGGGGAGCTGTTTTTT	CASSLNWRGGLDTGELFF
TRBV4-1	NA	TRBJ1-1	NA	TGCGCCAGCAGCCAAGGAGGCCTAGAGAAGAACACTGAAGCTTTCTTT	CASSQGGLEKNTEAFF
TRBV7-9	NA	TRBJ2-7	NA	TGTTCCAGCAGCTTGAGTTTGGACGAGCAGTACTTC	CSSSLSLDEQYF
TRBV10-1	TRBD2	TRBJ2-3	NA	TGCGCCAGCTCCGGTTCGGGACTAGCGGAGACAGATACGCAGTATTTT	CASSGSGLAETDTQYF
TRBV7-2	NA	TRBJ1-1	few	TGTGCCAGCAGCTTAGAATATTGGGGGCTGGCTTTCTTT	CASSLEYWGLAFF
TRBV5-1	NA	TRBJ2-5	NA	TGCGCCAGCAGCTTGGACGCCGGACAGCAAGAGACCCAGTACTTC	CASSLDAGQQETQYF
TRBV5-6	NA	TRBJ1-6	NA	TGTGCCAGCAGCCTCGGGTCCGATTCACCCCTCCACTTT	CASSLGSDSPLHF
TRBV7-3	NA	TRBJ2-1	once	TGTGCCAGCAGCCCCTCGGACAGTTACAATGAGCAGTTCTTC	CASSPSDSYNEQFF
TRBV27	TRBD1	TRBJ2-2	NA	TGTGCCAGCAGAAGACCGGGACAGGGTTCCGGGGAGCTGTTTTTT	CASRRPGQGSGELFF
TRBV28	NA	TRBJ2-7	NA	TGTGCCAGCAGTCTAACTAGCCCCTACGAGCAGTACTTC	CASSLTSPYEQYF
TRBV10-3	NA	TRBJ1-1	NA	TGTGCCATCAGTGAGTCTGGCAGGATGAACACTGAAGCTTTCTTT	CAISESGRMNTEAFF
TRBV27	NA	TRBJ1-1	NA	TGTGCCAGCAGTCCCGACAGGCTTACCTCCTACACTGAAGCTTTCTTT	CASSPDRLTSYTEAFF
TRBV4-1	NA	TRBJ1-5	NA	TGCGCCAGCAGCCAAGATCAGGGTAGCAATCAGCCCCAGCATTTT	CASSQDQGSNQPQHF
TRBV5-1	NA	TRBJ1-5	NA	TGCGCCAGCAGCTTGGGTTCGGGGGGGAATCAGCCCCAGCATTTT	CASSLGSGGNQPQHF
TRBV5-1	NA	TRBJ1-3	NA	TGCGCCAGCAGCTTACAGGGTATAGGTTCTGGAAACACCATATATTTT	CASSLQGIGSGNTIYF
TRBV7-9	NA	TRBJ2-5	NA	TGTGCCAGCAGCTTAGGGCAGGATCAAGAGACCCAGTACTTC	CASSLGQDQETQYF
TRBV6-5	NA	TRBJ2-2	NA	TGTGCCAGCACCCGCCGGGGGACCCGAACCGGGGAGCTGTTTTTT	CASTRRGTRTGELFF
TRBV11-2	NA	TRBJ1-3	once	TGTGCCAGCAGCCCCGAGCCCGGGAACACCATATATTTT	CASSPEPGNTIYF
TRBV4-3	NA	TRBJ1-1	NA	TGCGCCAGCAGCCAAGAGTCGGTGAACACTGAAGCTTTCTTT	CASSQESVNTEAFF
TRBV9	NA	TRBJ2-2	NA	TGTGCCAGCAGCGCCGCGAGCGAGACCGGGGAGCTGTTTTTT	CASSAASETGELFF
TRBV6-6	NA	TRBJ2-5	NA	TGTGCCAGCAGTTTCTCCGGGGCCCAGTACTTC	CASSFSGAQYF
TRBV10-2	NA	TRBJ2-7	NA	TGCGCCAGCAGTGAGGGACGGAGACAGTACGAGCAGTACTTC	CASSEGRRQYEQYF
TRBV7-9	NA	TRBJ2-7	many	TGTGCCAGCAGGCGACAAGAGTACGAGCAGTACTTC	CASRRQEYEQYF